Listed below are T cell receptor beta chains from one sample, sequenced in a study of T cell responses to AZD1222 COVID-19 vaccine. Assay: immunoSEQ multiplex PCR; the TCRdb copy retains only in-frame clones and omits some. Of about 140,000 clones listed, about 92% are singletons. The specimen comprised peripheral blood, sampled on day 0 of MenACWY control vaccination. The source of these receptors is an adult in good health. The CDR3 runs from the conserved cysteine through the conserved F or W. The D gene is left open where the match is weak. Part of the rows lack a size; the others show once, few, many or a class for expanded clones.

clone_size d_call j_call v_call cdr3_nt cdr3_aa
NA NA TRBJ2-2 TRBV5-1 TGCGCCAGCAGCTCCGGGACACCGAACACCGGGGAGCTGTTTTTT CASSSGTPNTGELFF
NA NA TRBJ1-3 TRBV5-1 TGCGCCAGCACTCCGGGGACGACAGTCTCTGGAAACACCATATATTTT CASTPGTTVSGNTIYF
NA TRBD1 TRBJ2-3 TRBV6-4 TGTGCCAGCAGCCCCGGGACAGGGGGCACAGATACGCAGTATTTT CASSPGTGGTDTQYF
NA NA TRBJ1-1 TRBV7-9 TGTGCCAGCAGCCTCAGCGGGGGGCGGGCGGACACTGAAGCTTTCTTT CASSLSGGRADTEAFF
NA TRBD2 TRBJ2-7 TRBV19 TGTGCCAGTAGTCTTTCGGGACTAGGTAGTTACGAGCAGTACTTC CASSLSGLGSYEQYF
NA NA TRBJ2-7 TRBV21-1 TGTGCCAGCAGCAAAGGAGGTGAGCGCTCCTCCTACGAGCAGTACTTC CASSKGGERSSYEQYF
NA NA TRBJ1-1 TRBV6-2/TRBV6-3 TGTGCCAGCAGTTACACCCCTGTGGGATCCTTGAACACTGAAGCTTTCTTT CASSYTPVGSLNTEAFF
NA NA TRBJ1-5 TRBV2 TGTGCCAGCAGTAACTCAGGGCAGCCCCAGCATTTT CASSNSGQPQHF
NA TRBD2 TRBJ2-4 TRBV9 TGTGCCAGCAGTTCTGGGACTAGCGGGACCTACATTCAGTACTTC CASSSGTSGTYIQYF
once TRBD2 TRBJ2-5 TRBV4-1 TGCGCCAGCAGCCAAGACCCCTCCGGGAGGGGGGTCTCGGAGACCCAGTACTTC CASSQDPSGRGVSETQYF
NA NA TRBJ1-3 TRBV7-9 TGTGCCAGCAGCTTAACTCCTGGAAACACCATATATTTT CASSLTPGNTIYF
NA TRBD2 TRBJ2-7 TRBV9 TGTGCCAGCAGCGTAGCGTGGGGAGGGTACGAGCAGTACTTC CASSVAWGGYEQYF
NA NA TRBJ1-3 TRBV15 TGTGCCACCAGCAGAAGGCAGACCTCTGGAAACACCATATATTTT CATSRRQTSGNTIYF
NA TRBD1 TRBJ1-1 TRBV4-2 TGTGCCAGCAGCCCGTCGACAGGGGAAGGGATCGAAGCTTTCTTT CASSPSTGEGIEAFF
NA NA TRBJ2-1 TRBV5-1 TGCGCCAGCAGCTTGGATGTGCGGCGGAGCTCCTACAATGAGCAGTTCTTC CASSLDVRRSSYNEQFF
NA TRBD1 TRBJ1-2 TRBV5-1 TGCGCCAGCAGCCCGAGACAGGGGCGCGAGTTTGGCTACACCTTC CASSPRQGREFGYTF
few NA TRBJ2-7 TRBV5-6 TGTGCCAGCAGCTTTTTCCACGTTCCCTACGAGCAGTACTTC CASSFFHVPYEQYF
NA TRBD1 TRBJ2-2 TRBV19 TGTGCCAGTAGTACGACAGGGGCAAACACCGGGGAGCTGTTTTTT CASSTTGANTGELFF
NA NA TRBJ1-2 TRBV6-5 TGTGCCAGCAGTTACAAAAGAGGGGGGAACTATGGCTACACCTTC CASSYKRGGNYGYTF
NA TRBD1 TRBJ1-2 TRBV13 TGTGCCAGCAGCCGAACCTTGGGACAGGATGGCTACACCTTC CASSRTLGQDGYTF
NA TRBD1 TRBJ1-3 TRBV7-9 TGTGCCAGCAGCCCCCGACAGGGTTCCTCTGGAAACACCATATATTTT CASSPRQGSSGNTIYF
NA TRBD1 TRBJ2-7 TRBV11-2 TGTGCCAGCAGCCGACAGGGATACTACGAGCAGTACTTC CASSRQGYYEQYF
NA NA TRBJ1-1 TRBV27 TGTGCCAGCAGTTTTGTGAGGGGATCCACTGAAGCTTTCTTT CASSFVRGSTEAFF
NA TRBD1 TRBJ1-2 TRBV6-1 TGTGCCAGCAGTGAACCAGACAGGGCCGCTTCCTATGGCTACACCTTC CASSEPDRAASYGYTF
NA NA TRBJ2-7 TRBV28 TGTGCCAGCAGTCTTCAAGGGGCGAACTACGAGCAGTACTTC CASSLQGANYEQYF
NA NA TRBJ2-2 TRBV5-1 TGCGCCAGCACACGGACTACTTTCACCGGGGAGCTGTTTTTT CASTRTTFTGELFF
NA NA TRBJ1-1 TRBV10-3 TGTGCCATCAGTGATGGGGAAAACGCTGAAGCTTTCTTT CAISDGENAEAFF
NA TRBD1 TRBJ1-4 TRBV28 TGTGCCAGCAGTTTATTTGCGGGACAGGGTCTCGGAAAACTGTTTTTT CASSLFAGQGLGKLFF
NA TRBD1 TRBJ1-2 TRBV19 TGTGCCAGTAGTGCGGGACAGGGCTACTATGGCTACACCTTC CASSAGQGYYGYTF
NA NA TRBJ2-7 TRBV15 TGTGCCACCAGCAGCTTGGCGCTTGGACAACCCTACGAGCAGTACTTC CATSSLALGQPYEQYF
NA TRBD1 TRBJ2-6 TRBV5-6 TGTGCCAGCAGCCCGGTAGGGGGCACTGGGGCCAACGTCCTGACTTTC CASSPVGGTGANVLTF
NA NA TRBJ1-1 TRBV7-9 TGTGCCAGCAGCTTAGTTATACCCGGGGAGGACACTGAAGCTTTCTTT CASSLVIPGEDTEAFF
NA NA TRBJ1-5 TRBV2 TGTGCCAGCAGTCCAGGGACCTATCAGCCCCAGCATTTT CASSPGTYQPQHF
NA NA TRBJ2-7 TRBV5-5 TGTGCCAGCAGCTTGGTGGCAGGTGTTTCCTACGAGCAGTACTTC CASSLVAGVSYEQYF
once NA TRBJ2-1 TRBV19 TGTGCCAGTAGTATAGTGGGGAATGAGCAGTTCTTC CASSIVGNEQFF
NA NA TRBJ2-7 TRBV6-6 TGTGCCAGCAGTTATCACTTCGAGCAGTACTTC CASSYHFEQYF
NA NA TRBJ1-1 TRBV7-9 TGTGCCAGCAGCTTAGTAGGCAGGGGTAACACTGAAGCTTTCTTT CASSLVGRGNTEAFF
NA TRBD1 TRBJ2-2 TRBV5-4 TGTGCCAGCAGCCCATTCCGGGACAGGGGCAGGACCGGGGAGCTGTTTTTT CASSPFRDRGRTGELFF
NA NA TRBJ1-1 TRBV6-5 TGTGCCAGCAGTTACCGGGGACTGAGGAACACTGAAGCTTTCTTT CASSYRGLRNTEAFF
NA NA TRBJ2-5 TRBV6-5 TGTGCCAGCCTTAGGTCGGCAGCGGAAGAGACCCAGTACTTC CASLRSAAEETQYF
once TRBD1 TRBJ1-1 TRBV6-5 TGTGCCAGCAGCGGACAGGGGATGTCTACTGAAGCTTTCTTT CASSGQGMSTEAFF
NA NA TRBJ2-5 TRBV4-2 TGTGCCAGCAGCCAAATGGCGGGGCTTCTTGCAGCCGTCCAAGAGACCCAGTACTTC CASSQMAGLLAAVQETQYF
NA NA TRBJ2-7 TRBV10-3 TGTGCCATCGGGATAAGCTCCTACGAGCAGTACTTC CAIGISSYEQYF
NA NA TRBJ1-6 TRBV7-2 TGTGCCAGCAGCAAAATGGCAGGGATGGGGGCACCCCTCCACTTT CASSKMAGMGAPLHF
NA TRBD1 TRBJ1-2 TRBV7-2 TGTGCCAGCAGTAGACCCCCGGGACAGGTTTTTGACTATGGCTACACCTTC CASSRPPGQVFDYGYTF
few TRBD1 TRBJ2-2 TRBV2 TGTGCCAGCAGTGTTAAGTGGACAGGGGATAACGGGGAGCTGTTTTTT CASSVKWTGDNGELFF
NA NA TRBJ1-1 TRBV7-9 TGTGCCAGCAGCAACCCGGGCTCCGGCATCACTGAAGCTTTCTTT CASSNPGSGITEAFF
NA TRBD1 TRBJ1-2 TRBV3-1/TRBV3-2 TGTGCCAGCAGCCAAGCGGACAGGATGGCTAACACCTTC CASSQADRMANTF
NA NA TRBJ2-2 TRBV19 TGTGCCAGTGTGGCAACGAACACCGGGGAGCTGTTTTTT CASVATNTGELFF
NA TRBD2 TRBJ2-3 TRBV27 TGTGCCAGCAGTTCGAGCCTGCTAGCGGGAGGCGCAGATACGCAGTATTTT CASSSSLLAGGADTQYF